A single sample is the source of the 12 T cell receptor beta chains below, sequenced in a study of early T cells in non-severe SARS-CoV-2 infection. TCRdb redid the calling of the 5' RACE reads with MiXCR, one entry per CDR3 protein. The top ten clones hold about 1.7% of a sample with 70,000 or so distinct CDR3 sequences, over 9% of them seen once. Sequencing used whole blood. All receptors derive from an adult who was a healthcare worker with PCR-confirmed SARS-CoV-2 infection or an uninfected control (not recorded which).

This clonotype occurred many times. The V call is TRBV5-4, the J call TRBJ1-2; possibly TRBD1 for D (6 bases). From germline, CDR1 is SGHNT and CDR2 YYREEE (reference sequence). Trimming took 5 bases from V and 2 from J, leaving 16 bases between them. The length of the CDR3 is 15 residues. CDR3 sequence (DNA): TGTGCCAGCAGTCCTACTCGACAGGAAAACTATGGCTACACCTTC. This translates into CASSPTRQENYGYTF. The full variable domain, completed using reference TRBV5-4 and TRBJ1-2, is ETGVTQSPTHLIKTRGQQVTLRCSSQSGHNTVSWYQQALGQGPQFIFQYYREEENGRGNFPPRFSGLQFPNYSSELNVNALELDDSALYLCASSPTRQENYGYTFGSGTRLTVV.

This clonotype turned up a few times. J is TRBJ2-7 and V is TRBV27; TRBD1 is a possible D gene (6 bases). This CDR3 spans 17 amino acids. Germline V gene lookup returns CDR1 MNHEY and CDR2 SMNVEV (reference sequence). The V and J ends lost 5 bases and 4 bases respectively, with 24 bases between them. CDR3 DNA sequence: TGTGCCAGCAGTCCAGAGCTCTCTGAGGGACACCTATACGAGCAGTACTTC. It is translated as CASSPELSEGHLYEQYF.

This clonotype has just a few counts. V usage is TRBV7-8 and J usage is TRBJ2-3; no firm D call. This CDR3 has 19 amino acids. Looked up from germline, CDR1 is SGHVS and CDR2 is FQNEAQ. V was clipped by 2 bases and J by 0 bases, with 21 bases between them. CDR3 in DNA: TGTGCCAGCAGCTTAACGGAAGTTGTCGGGTTTTTTAGCACAGATACGCAGTATTTT. It yields the protein CASSLTEVVGFFSTDTQYF.

The V call is TRBV20-1, the J call TRBJ2-3, with D possibly matching TRBD2 (6 bases). Trimming took off 6 bases at V and 1 base at J, with 17 bases between the two ends. Germline CDR1 DFQATT, CDR2 SNEGSKA (reference sequence). The CDR3 runs to 15 residues. The CDR3 is CSAGAVRGGTDTQYF. DNA for the CDR3: TGCAGTGCGGGAGCGGTCCGCGGGGGCACAGATACGCAGTATTTT.

This clonotype was recorded a few times. The chain carries TRBV6-5 and TRBJ2-2, with 9 bases lining up with TRBD1. Per germline, CDR1 MNHEY and CDR2 SVGAGI. The CDR3 sequence is 18 residues long. Trimming cost V 4 bases and J 4 bases; bases outside gene matches: 13. The CDR3 here is CASSSLLGQGISTGELFF. CDR3 in DNA: TGTGCCAGCAGTTCGTTACTAGGACAGGGGATATCCACCGGGGAGCTGTTTTTT.

The V gene is TRBV21-1, the J gene TRBJ1-2. TRBV21-1 corresponds to a pseudogene. The CDR3 covers 12 residues. For the CDR3, the DNA is TGTGCCCTATGGGAGGGGCTGCGTGGCTACACCTTC. As protein: CALWEGLRGYTF.

This clonotype has only a few counts. This chain joins TRBV11-2 and TRBJ2-1, with D possibly matching TRBD1 (5 bases). The CDR3 contains 13 residues. V was cut by 0 bases and J by 10 bases, with 10 bases left in between. In germline, CDR1 is SGHAT, CDR2 FQNNGV. The CDR3 DNA reads TGTGCCAGCAGCTTAGATTTGAAGGGGGAGCAGTTCTTC. This sequence encodes CASSLDLKGEQFF. Full variable domain (missing parts from reference TRBV11-2 and TRBJ2-1): EAGVAQSPRYKIIEKRQSVAFWCNPISGHATLYWYQQILGQGPKLLIQFQNNGVVDDSQLPKDRFSAERLKGVDSTLKIQPAKLEDSAVYLCASSLDLKGEQFFGPGTRLTVL.

This clonotype was seen a few times. The rearrangement links TRBV29-1 to TRBJ2-3, with TRBD1 identical over 9 bases. Looked up from germline, CDR1 is SQVTM and CDR2 is ANQGSEA. The trim removed 6 bases at V and 4 bases at J, leaving 8 bases unmatched. The CDR3 totals 14 residues. The CDR3 loop reads CSVPPGQGADTQYF. CDR3 coding DNA: TGCAGCGTCCCACCGGGACAGGGTGCAGATACGCAGTATTTT.

This clonotype was found many times. The V call is TRBV5-1, the J call TRBJ2-7; 10 nucleotides agree with TRBD1. There are 14 residues in the CDR3. Looked up from germline, CDR1 is SGHRS and CDR2 is YFSETQ. The V segment lost 5 bases and the J segment 3 bases; nucleotides outside the gene matches: 5. This CDR3 is CASRPGTGVYEQYF. CDR3 sequence (DNA): TGCGCCAGCAGGCCCGGGACAGGGGTCTACGAGCAGTACTTC.

This clonotype was found a few times. This rearrangement joins TRBV6-6 to TRBJ2-1; 13 bases are shared with TRBD2. CDR1 is MNHNY, CDR2 SVGAGI, per germline (reference sequence). Unmatched junction bases numbered 15, after V lost 2 bases and J lost 8 bases. The CDR3 is 19 residues long. The CDR3 bases are TGTGCCAGCAGTTACAGAGCGATACTAGCGGGGGGGCCCCGGGATGAGCAGTTCTTC. Translation: CASSYRAILAGGPRDEQFF.

This clonotype occurred a few times. The chain is built from TRBV7-6 and TRBJ1-5, with TRBD1 matching 9 bases. Trimming cost V 0 bases and J 0 bases; bases outside gene matches: 9. This CDR3 has 19 residues. Germline V gene data show CDR1 as SGHVS and CDR2 as FNYEAQ. CDR3: CASSLAPGQGTTSNQPQHF. For the CDR3, the DNA is TGTGCCAGCAGCTTAGCGCCGGGACAGGGAACTACTAGCAATCAGCCCCAGCATTTT.

This clonotype appeared once. The gene calls are TRBV6-4 and TRBJ2-2; tentatively, D is TRBD1 or TRBD2 (5 bases each). The CDR3 is 13 residues long. Germline CDR1 reads MRHNA; CDR2 reads SNTAGT. Trimming removed 2 bases at V and 6 bases at J, with 7 bases between. CDR3 sequence reads: CASSDRGAGELFF. CDR3 DNA: TGTGCCAGCAGTGACCGGGGCGCCGGGGAGCTGTTTTTT.